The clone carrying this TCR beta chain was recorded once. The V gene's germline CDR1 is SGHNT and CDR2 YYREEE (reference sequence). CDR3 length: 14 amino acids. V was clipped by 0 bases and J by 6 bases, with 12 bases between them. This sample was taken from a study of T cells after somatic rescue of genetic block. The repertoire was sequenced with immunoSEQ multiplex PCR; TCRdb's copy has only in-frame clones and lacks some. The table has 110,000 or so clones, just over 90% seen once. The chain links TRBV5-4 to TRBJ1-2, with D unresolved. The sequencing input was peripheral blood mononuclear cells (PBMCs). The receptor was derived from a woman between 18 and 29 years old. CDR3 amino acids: CASSLGGRADGYTF. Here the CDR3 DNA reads TGTGCCAGCAGCTTGGGGGGAAGGGCAGATGGCTACACCTTC.